This T cell receptor (beta chain) was recovered during a study of glioma-infiltrating T cells. TCR alpha and beta CDR3 regions were amplified from RNA using iRepertoire nested multiplex PCR. Tissue mRNA or PBMC total RNA, about 90-450 ng, went into one-step reverse transcription and amplification. TCRdb redid the calling of the multiplex PCR reads with MiXCR, one entry per CDR3 protein. The sample has about 130,000 distinct CDR3 sequences; more than 20% are singletons. The CDR3 has 16 residues. Trimming cost V 3 bases and J 5 bases; bases outside gene matches: 5. Germline V gives CDR1 MGHRA, CDR2 YSYEKL. This clonotype was seen many times. Its specificity is not known. General observations from the study: Above-expected tissue-blood divergence occurred in all gliomas, most in low-grade ones. Only very few CDR3 sequences appeared in both tissue and blood.

The receptor comes from a human donor with low-grade glioma or glioblastoma, undergoing nonglioma brain surgery, or in good health (not recorded which). The sequencing sample was made of glioma tissue, nonneoplastic brain tissue, or PBMCs (not recorded which). This chain joins TRBV4-1 and TRBJ1-3, with 12 bases aligning to TRBD1. CDR3 sequence reads: CASSQGTGGLRNTIYF. The CDR3 DNA reads as TGCGCCAGCAGCCAGGGGACAGGGGGCTTAAGAAACACCATATATTTT.